This TCR beta chain is from a study of T cells after posttransplantation cyclophosphamide. Study-level findings and limits: Skin or GI-infiltrating T cells shared few TRB sequences with blood. Recipient CMV seropositivity and CMV reactivation strongly tracked TRB clonality.

Germline CDR1 SGHDT, CDR2 YYEEEE. The CDR3 contains 16 residues. The ends lost 2 bases at V and 3 bases at J; junction bases unmatched: 5. At least ten counts were recorded for this clone. Its antigen is unknown. A marrow graft followed busulfan-fludarabine conditioning, with cyclophosphamide on days +3 and +4. Clones were sequenced by immunoSEQ multiplex PCR, and TCRdb holds only the in-frame ones, with some missing. This sample carries about 3,300 clones, none of them present only once. Material: PBMCs, obtained after allogeneic stem cell transplant with posttransplant cyclophosphamide. This chain connects TRBV5-6 to TRBJ2-2, with 9 positions matching TRBD1. This TCR derives from a young adult male patient who received an allogeneic stem cell transplant from a related donor, was CMV-positive, and had acute GVHD only. Some T cells may originate from the graft donor. The CDR3 bases are TGTGCCAGCAGCTTACAGGGGGCAGGTGACACCGGGGAGCTGTTTTTT. Encoded protein: CASSLQGAGDTGELFF. Full variable domain (rest looked up from reference TRBV5-6 and TRBJ2-2): DAGVTQSPTHLIKTRGQQVTLRCSPKSGHDTVSWYQQALGQGPQFIFQYYEEEERQRGNFPDRFSGHQFPNYSSELNVNALLLGDSALYLCASSLQGAGDTGELFFGEGSRLTVL.